These 7 T cell receptor beta chains were all obtained from the same sample, sequenced in a study of blood T cell repertoires in COVID-19. Profiling relied on immunoSEQ multiplex PCR, and the TCRdb table lists in-frame clones only, not all of them. Of 75,000 to 95,000 clones listed, approximately 82% are singletons. Sequencing was carried out using peripheral blood. The receptors shown here come from a man aged 55 to 70 with acute or convalescent COVID-19.

This clone was recorded once. CDR3 in DNA: TGTGCCTGGAGTGAGGGGCCCTTGAATGAGCAGTTCTTC. Its protein product is CAWSEGPLNEQFF. This chain links TRBV30 with TRBJ2-1; possible D gene TRBD1, 5 bases. The length of the CDR3 is 13 residues. The V end lost 1 base, the J end lost 7 bases, and 11 bases lay between the germline ends. Germline V gene sequence: CDR1 GTSNPN, CDR2 SVGIG (reference sequence). The whole variable domain, filled in from reference TRBV30 and TRBJ2-1, reads SQTIHQWPATLVQPVGSPLSLECTVEGTSNPNLYWYRQAAGRGLQLLFYSVGIGQISSEVPQNLSASRPQDRQFILSSKKLLLSDSGFYLCAWSEGPLNEQFFGPGTRLTVL.

CDR3 in DNA: TGCGCCAGCAGCTTCCGGGACACAGATACGCAGTATTTT. It translates to CASSFRDTDTQYF. The V gene is TRBV5-1, the J gene TRBJ2-3; D perhaps matches TRBD2 (5 bases). Trimming removed 2 bases at V and 2 bases at J, with 6 bases between. From germline, CDR1 is SGHRS and CDR2 YFSETQ. CDR3 size: 13 residues.

The V gene is TRBV2, the J gene TRBJ1-1, with 7 bases aligning to TRBD1. This CDR3 spans 13 amino acids. V dropped 6 bases and J dropped 11; count of bases not matched to a gene: 12. In germline, CDR1 is SNHLY, CDR2 FYNNEI. CDR3 loop: CASRGTGAAGAFF. The CDR3 DNA reads TGTGCCAGCAGGGGTACAGGGGCCGCGGGTGCTTTCTTT.

CDR3 in DNA: TGTGCCAGCACCCAGCGGGGGGGTTCCCCAGATACGCAGTATTTT. Translated, it gives CASTQRGGSPDTQYF. The chain is built from TRBV2 and TRBJ2-3, with 10 bases identical to TRBD2. The CDR3 extends over 15 amino acids. The germline V gene encodes CDR1 SNHLY and CDR2 FYNNEI. J was trimmed by 4 bases and V by 7 bases; bases with no gene match: 8.

This clone was recorded a few times. The chain is built from TRBV12-3 or TRBV12-4 and TRBJ1-5, with TRBD1 as a possible D gene (5 bases). Trimming pared 7 bases from V and 4 bases from J, leaving 11 bases between. This CDR3 is built from 13 residues. The CDR3 sequence: CASNADTNQPQHF. The DNA for the CDR3 is TGTGCCAGCAACGCGGACACAAATCAGCCCCAGCATTTT.

DNA of the CDR3: TGTGCCAGCAGCGGGATGACAGGGGAAGTATACAATGAGCAGTTCTTC. This gives the protein CASSGMTGEVYNEQFF. The chain combines TRBV9 with TRBJ2-1, with 8 bases identical to TRBD1. V dropped 3 bases and J dropped 4; count of bases not matched to a gene: 9. CDR3 length: 16 amino acids. Germline lookup yields CDR1 SGDLS and CDR2 YYNGEE.

The gene calls are TRBV14 and TRBJ1-6; D call uncertain. The germline gives CDR1 SGHDN, CDR2 FVKESK. The germline V and J ends were trimmed by 4 bases and 10 bases, with 11 bases remaining between them. CDR3 length: 13 amino acids. The CDR3 DNA reads as TGTGCCAGCAGCCTAACCGAGGGATCACCCCTCCACTTT. Its translation: CASSLTEGSPLHF.